This T cell receptor beta chain was found in a study of blood T cell repertoires in COVID-19. The overall study: Donors in the United States, Italy and Spain gave samples during acute or convalescent COVID-19. The analysed material was cDNA or gDNA that came from T cells, B-cell-depleted T cells, or PBMCs.

CDR1 SGHRS and CDR2 YFSETQ come from the germline V gene. Trimming left V 0 bases short and J 6 bases short, with 12 bases between. CDR3 length: 15 residues. Methods used by the authors: Amplifying reference gene primers gave estimates of nucleated cell counts. The assay was immunoSEQ multiplex PCR, and TCRdb's table has in-frame clones only and misses some. V and J calls and clone size are copied from that table; D and trimming were computed from the DNA. The data hold tens of thousands of clones, with about 90% observed a single time. The sample was peripheral blood. The chain employs TRBV5-1 and TRBJ2-2; no clear D gene. The TCR originated in a human donor with active COVID-19. The donor label of this sample is uncertain. The CDR3 region is CASSLELFSAGELFF. CDR3 nucleotides: TGCGCCAGCAGCTTGGAACTTTTCAGCGCCGGGGAGCTGTTTTTT. Using reference TRBV5-1 and TRBJ2-2 for the parts outside the CDR3, the full variable domain is KAGVTQTPRYLIKTRGQQVTLSCSPISGHRSVSWYQQTPGQGLQFLFEYFSETQRNKGNFPGRFSGRQFSNSRSEMNVSTLELGDSALYLCASSLELFSAGELFFGEGSRLTVL.